Listed below are T cell receptor beta chains from one sample, sequenced in a study of T cells in tuberculosis. The method was immunoSEQ multiplex PCR; TCRdb's version includes in-frame clones alone and lacks a portion of them. The sample lists approximately 30,000 clones, around 97% occurring once. Input material: PBMCs. The receptors stem from a donor aged 5-35 years with latent tuberculosis or without tuberculosis infection. The CDR3 runs from the conserved cysteine through the conserved F or W. The order of the fields is J gene, clone size, D gene, V gene, CDR3 length, CDR3 protein, CDR3 DNA. The D gene is left open where the match is weak. Part of the rows lack a size; the others show once, few, many or a class for expanded clones.

J gene: TRBJ1-2; clone size: NA; D gene: TRBD1; V gene: TRBV6-5; CDR3 length: 13; CDR3 protein: CASSYDRDYGYTF; CDR3 DNA: TGTGCCAGCAGTTACGACAGGGACTATGGCTACACCTTC
J gene: TRBJ1-2; clone size: NA; D gene: NA; V gene: TRBV7-6; CDR3 length: 13; CDR3 protein: CASSLELRYGYTF; CDR3 DNA: TGTGCCAGCAGCTTAGAACTCCGATATGGCTACACCTTC
J gene: TRBJ2-5; clone size: NA; D gene: TRBD2; V gene: TRBV6-5; CDR3 length: 16; CDR3 protein: CASSYGGASGSGTQYF; CDR3 DNA: TGTGCCAGCAGTTACGGGGGGGCTAGCGGGAGTGGGACCCAGTACTTC
J gene: TRBJ2-2; clone size: NA; D gene: NA; V gene: TRBV5-1; CDR3 length: 15; CDR3 protein: CASSLVTGLTGELFF; CDR3 DNA: TGCGCCAGCAGCTTGGTGACAGGACTCACCGGGGAGCTGTTTTTT
J gene: TRBJ2-3; clone size: NA; D gene: NA; V gene: TRBV2; CDR3 length: 13; CDR3 protein: CASSGEGTDTQYF; CDR3 DNA: TGTGCCAGCAGTGGAGAGGGCACAGATACGCAGTATTTT
J gene: TRBJ1-1; clone size: NA; D gene: NA; V gene: TRBV29-1; CDR3 length: 13; CDR3 protein: CSSSNSMNTEAFF; CDR3 DNA: TGCAGCTCTTCAAATAGCATGAACACTGAAGCTTTCTTT
J gene: TRBJ2-3; clone size: NA; D gene: NA; V gene: TRBV18; CDR3 length: 14; CDR3 protein: CASSPGVTTDTQYF; CDR3 DNA: TGTGCCAGCTCCCCCGGGGTTACCACAGATACGCAGTATTTT
J gene: TRBJ2-3; clone size: once; D gene: TRBD2; V gene: TRBV5-1; CDR3 length: 18; CDR3 protein: CASSLSLAGDLFTDTQYF; CDR3 DNA: TGCGCCAGCAGCCTCTCACTAGCGGGGGACCTCTTCACAGATACGCAGTATTTT
J gene: TRBJ1-2; clone size: NA; D gene: TRBD1; V gene: TRBV2; CDR3 length: 15; CDR3 protein: CATRDRGHSTYGYTF; CDR3 DNA: TGTGCCACCAGGGACAGGGGCCACTCAACCTATGGCTACACCTTC
J gene: TRBJ1-1; clone size: once; D gene: NA; V gene: TRBV7-6; CDR3 length: 18; CDR3 protein: CATRKYQGPSFMNTEAFF; CDR3 DNA: TGTGCCACCAGGAAGTACCAGGGGCCGTCCTTCATGAACACTGAAGCTTTCTTT
J gene: TRBJ1-2; clone size: NA; D gene: NA; V gene: TRBV4-1; CDR3 length: 14; CDR3 protein: CASSQEARDYGYTF; CDR3 DNA: TGCGCCAGCAGCCAAGAAGCCAGGGACTATGGCTACACCTTC
J gene: TRBJ2-7; clone size: NA; D gene: TRBD1; V gene: TRBV5-1; CDR3 length: 16; CDR3 protein: CASSLEGTGYTYEQYF; CDR3 DNA: TGCGCCAGCAGCTTGGAAGGGACAGGGTACACCTACGAGCAGTACTTC
J gene: TRBJ2-2; clone size: NA; D gene: TRBD2; V gene: TRBV7-8; CDR3 length: 16; CDR3 protein: CASSLVAGGFTGELFF; CDR3 DNA: TGTGCCAGCAGCTTAGTTGCGGGAGGATTCACCGGGGAGCTGTTTTTT
J gene: TRBJ2-5; clone size: NA; D gene: NA; V gene: TRBV7-2; CDR3 length: 14; CDR3 protein: CASSSHSGSETQYF; CDR3 DNA: TGTGCCAGCAGCTCCCACTCTGGTTCCGAGACCCAGTACTTC
J gene: TRBJ2-3; clone size: NA; D gene: TRBD2; V gene: TRBV5-1; CDR3 length: 16; CDR3 protein: CASSAGLAGSTDTQYF; CDR3 DNA: TGCGCCAGCAGCGCGGGACTAGCGGGCAGCACAGATACGCAGTATTTT
J gene: TRBJ2-5; clone size: NA; D gene: TRBD1; V gene: TRBV28; CDR3 length: 16; CDR3 protein: CASSTDREYRQETQYF; CDR3 DNA: TGTGCCAGCAGTACCGACAGGGAATACAGACAAGAGACCCAGTACTTC
J gene: TRBJ2-5; clone size: NA; D gene: TRBD2; V gene: TRBV4-1; CDR3 length: 21; CDR3 protein: CASSRRAPSGTSGRVEETQYF; CDR3 DNA: TGCGCCAGCAGCCGCCGGGCGCCCTCCGGGACTAGCGGGAGGGTTGAGGAGACCCAGTACTTC
J gene: TRBJ1-2; clone size: NA; D gene: NA; V gene: TRBV7-3; CDR3 length: 15; CDR3 protein: CASSPTGNRNYGYTF; CDR3 DNA: TGTGCCAGCAGCCCTACAGGCAACAGAAACTATGGCTACACCTTC